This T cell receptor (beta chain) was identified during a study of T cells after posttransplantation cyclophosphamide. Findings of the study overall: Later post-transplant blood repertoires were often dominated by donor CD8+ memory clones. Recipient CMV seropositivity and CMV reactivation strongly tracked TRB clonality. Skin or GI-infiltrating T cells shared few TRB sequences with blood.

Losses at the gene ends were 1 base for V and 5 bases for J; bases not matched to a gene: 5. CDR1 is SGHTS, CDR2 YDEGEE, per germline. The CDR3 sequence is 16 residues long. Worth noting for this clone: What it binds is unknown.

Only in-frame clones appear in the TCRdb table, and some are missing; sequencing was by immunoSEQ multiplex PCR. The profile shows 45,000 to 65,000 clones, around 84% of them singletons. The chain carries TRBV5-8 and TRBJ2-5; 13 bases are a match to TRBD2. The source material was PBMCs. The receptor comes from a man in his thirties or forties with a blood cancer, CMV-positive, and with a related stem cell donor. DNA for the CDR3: TGTGCCAGCAGCTTGACTAGCGGGAGGGCCGGGGAGACCCAGTACTTC. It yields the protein CASSLTSGRAGETQYF.